These T cell receptor beta chains were read from a single sample in a study of T cell changes during pregnancy in multiple sclerosis. This table comes from immunoSEQ multiplex PCR, and its TCRdb copy is limited to in-frame clones, with some not included. The table includes about 41,000 clones, roughly nine tenths detected once. Here the sequenced sample was CD4+ T cells from peripheral blood mononuclear cells, taken in the first trimester of pregnancy. The receptors derive from a female donor with multiple sclerosis, enrolled in a pregnancy study. Each CDR3 is given with its conserved first and last residue. A D gene is named only where the DNA matches it firmly. Where a row states a size, it is once, few, many or the class of an expanded clone; other rows omit it.

V	J	D	size	DNA	CDR3
TRBV4-3	TRBJ1-4	-	-	TGCGCCAGCAGCCAAGACAGAGTAGCCGATGAAAAACTGTTTTTT	CASSQDRVADEKLFF
TRBV28	TRBJ1-2	-	-	TGTGCCAGCAGCCCTAATTCTGGGGACACCTATGGCTACACCTTC	CASSPNSGDTYGYTF
TRBV18	TRBJ2-5	TRBD1	once	TGTGCCAGCTCACGGGGCGGACAGGGGAGGCAAGAGACCCAGTACTTC	CASSRGGQGRQETQYF
TRBV7-2	TRBJ1-1	-	-	TGTGCCAGCAGCTTTTCCGACAGCACTGAAGCTTTCTTT	CASSFSDSTEAFF
TRBV5-1	TRBJ2-1	TRBD2	-	TGCGCCAGCAGCTTGGATGGTGGGAGGGCGAATGAGCAGTTCTTC	CASSLDGGRANEQFF
TRBV5-5	TRBJ2-3	TRBD2	-	TGTGCCAGCAGCCGCTTTGGACTAGGGGCCACAGATACGCAGTATTTT	CASSRFGLGATDTQYF
TRBV6-1	TRBJ1-4	TRBD1	-	TGTGCCAGCGGCAGGGACAGGGACGAAAAACTGTTTTTT	CASGRDRDEKLFF
TRBV4-2	TRBJ2-3	TRBD2	-	TGTGCCAGCAGCCGATTCAAACTTAGGACTAGCGGGAGGAAATCCACAGATACGCAGTATTTT	CASSRFKLRTSGRKSTDTQYF
TRBV27	TRBJ1-1	TRBD1	-	TGTGCCAGCAGTTCGAACAGGGGCACTGAAGCTTTCTTT	CASSSNRGTEAFF
TRBV4-2	TRBJ2-1	TRBD2	-	TGTGCCAGCAGCCAAGCCGGGACTAGCGTCAATGAGCAGTTCTTC	CASSQAGTSVNEQFF
TRBV11-2	TRBJ2-7	TRBD2	-	TGTGCCAGCAGCTTAGGATTAGCGGGAGGGCTCTACGAGCAGTACTTC	CASSLGLAGGLYEQYF
TRBV5-1	TRBJ2-7	TRBD1	-	TGCGCCAGCCGGCGGGACAGGGAATCCTACGAGCAGTACTTC	CASRRDRESYEQYF
TRBV7-8	TRBJ2-7	TRBD1	-	TGTGCCAGCAGCTGGGCCGGGACAGGGACGTACGAGCAGTACTTC	CASSWAGTGTYEQYF
TRBV27	TRBJ2-3	-	-	TGTGCCAGCTCTAAGACCGGGACACCTTACACAGATACGCAGTATTTT	CASSKTGTPYTDTQYF
TRBV5-1	TRBJ2-2	TRBD1	-	TGCGCCAGCAGCTCTCGTTCCGGGACAGGGTGGTCGAGGTCCGGGACCGGGGAGCTGTTTTTT	CASSSRSGTGWSRSGTGELFF